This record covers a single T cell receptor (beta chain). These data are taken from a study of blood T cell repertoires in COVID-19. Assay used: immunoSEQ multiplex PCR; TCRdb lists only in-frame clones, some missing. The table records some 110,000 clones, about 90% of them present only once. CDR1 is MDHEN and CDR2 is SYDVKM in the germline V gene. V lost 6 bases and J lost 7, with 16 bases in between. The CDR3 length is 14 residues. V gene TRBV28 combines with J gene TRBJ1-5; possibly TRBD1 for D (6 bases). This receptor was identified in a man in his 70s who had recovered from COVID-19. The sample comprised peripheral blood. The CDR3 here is CASRQTGTSQPQHF. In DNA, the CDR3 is TGTGCCAGCAGACAGACAGGAACCAGCCAGCCCCAGCATTTT.